This T cell receptor beta chain is drawn from a study of cytotoxic CD8 clonotypes in ibrutinib-treated CLL (dated by TCRdb to about 2021). With respect to the entire study: The cohort had ten to twelve relapsed/refractory and about 15 treatment-naive patients; some 17 were IGHV unmutated. Responses were partial in approximately 24 patients and complete in 2; after median around 72 months follow-up, about 14 stayed in remission and roughly twelve progressed. Response samples were taken after a median of approximately 12 months on treatment, ranging from 6 to 36 months. On average, each sample had approximately 260,000 productive templates and 96,000 or so productive rearrangements. Of the 86 participants in the trial, about 25 had longitudinal samples available. Cryopreserved peripheral blood mononuclear cells were collected at three points: before therapy, at response, and at either sustained remission or disease progression. Patients were still on ibrutinib when every remission and progressive disease sample was collected.

With regard to this clone: Its antigen is currently not known. The sample holds no much larger clone one base away, and base qualities are not on file.

The V and J ends are trimmed by 5 bases and 1 base, leaving 12 bases between them. Reading the germline V gene (reference sequence) gives CDR1 SEHNR and CDR2 FQNEAQ. The CDR3 goes from the cysteine to the phenylalanine over 15 residues. Of all the DNA, just the CDR3 is kept, 45 bases in frame from base 1. Each clonotype received, on average, around 9.6x coverage in deep resolution sequencing performed on a MiSeq, where the target depth lay between 1 in 1 million and 1 in 200,000 T cells. TCR beta libraries were generated with the immunoSEQ hsTCRB Kit. From the authors' description of their analysis: The data were analyzed with ImmunoSEQ Analyzer and ImmunoSEQ Data Assistant, and V, D and J gene assignments followed IMGT definitions. Clonality, which ranges from 0 to 1, was calculated as one minus the normalized Shannon entropy of productive rearrangement frequencies. Only overrepresented clonotypes making up at least 0.05% of each patient's repertoire were included in the public clonotype analysis. About a dozen repertoires from age-matched healthy donors, obtained from immuneACCESS, served as clonality controls. The clones in this table, taken by TCRdb from immuneACCESS, are in-frame only. Not every clone is retained; where verified, under half of the shortfall comes from an unresolved V gene, and the cause of the rest is unknown. D and trimming come from the DNA, and the V and J calls and clone size come from that table. The table for this sample lists roughly 100,000 clones; approximately 80% of them were counted only once. The ten largest make up approximately 30% of the sample.

In the paper's terms, the time point label means: approximately twelve months on ibrutinib. For TCR beta library preparation, approximately 1.8 micrograms of genomic DNA was extracted from cryopreserved PBMCs. High-throughput TCR beta sequencing was performed on longitudinal blood samples from CLL patients receiving ibrutinib monotherapy. The patients were enrolled in a single-center, open-label phase 2 trial of ibrutinib monotherapy. Overall results and qualifications from the work: Baseline clonality was found to be higher than that of age-matched healthy donors and was strongly correlated with circulating CD8+ T-cell counts. Sustained-remission and progressing patients did not have matched sampling times, and lymph node repertoires were not examined. Public clonotypes were found to be uncommon and were observed to contract or remain stable during treatment; the increase in clonality was shown to reflect expansion of private clonotypes at ibrutinib response. Clonality rose at ibrutinib response, remained stable during sustained remission, and dropped back toward baseline at progression.

This TCR was recovered from a human donor with chronic lymphocytic leukemia. The starting material was PBMCs, obtained after 12 months of ibrutinib treatment. The sequence joins TRBV7-9 to TRBJ2-1, with the D segment identity uncertain. The DNA is as follows: TGTGCCAGCAGCCGCAGAAACGGGTCCTACAATGAGCAGTTCTTC. Its protein product is CASSRRNGSYNEQFF.